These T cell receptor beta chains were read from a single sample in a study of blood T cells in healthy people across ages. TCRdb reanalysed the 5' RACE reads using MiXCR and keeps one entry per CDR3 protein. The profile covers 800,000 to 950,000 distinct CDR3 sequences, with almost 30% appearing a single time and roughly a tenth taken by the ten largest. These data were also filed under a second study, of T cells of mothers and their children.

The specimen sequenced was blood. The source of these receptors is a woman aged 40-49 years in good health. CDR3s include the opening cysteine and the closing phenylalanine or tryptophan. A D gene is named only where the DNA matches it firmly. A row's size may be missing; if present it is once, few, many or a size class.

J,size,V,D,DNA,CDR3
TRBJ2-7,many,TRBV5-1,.,TGCGCCAGCAGCCAAACAGAGTCCTACGAGCAGTACTTC,CASSQTESYEQYF
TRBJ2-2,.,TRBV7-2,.,TGTGCCAGCAGCTCGGACAGATACACCGGGGAGCTGTTTTTT,CASSSDRYTGELFF
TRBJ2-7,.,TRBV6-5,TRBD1,TGTGCCAGCAGTTACTCGAGCCCGGACAGGGGGTACGAGCAGTACTTC,CASSYSSPDRGYEQYF
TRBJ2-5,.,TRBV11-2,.,TGTGCCAGCAGCTTAGCCCAGGGGGGACTAGGGGTTGAAGAGACCCAGTACTTC,CASSLAQGGLGVEETQYF
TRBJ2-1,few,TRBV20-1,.,TGCAGTGCTGAAAATTTGGAGCAGGGAGGTTGGTACAATGAGCAGTTCTTC,CSAENLEQGGWYNEQFF
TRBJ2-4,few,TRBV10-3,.,TGTGCCATCACTCGAACTGCTGCTTTGGAGGAGCAGTACTTC,CAITRTAALEEQYF
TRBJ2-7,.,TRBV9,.,TGTGCCAGCAGCGTAGGCAGGGCGGGTGTCTCCGAGCAGTACTTC,CASSVGRAGVSEQYF
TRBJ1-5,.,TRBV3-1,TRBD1,TGTGCCAGCAGCCCCGACAGGGTGAGGAGTCAGCCCCAGCATTTT,CASSPDRVRSQPQHF
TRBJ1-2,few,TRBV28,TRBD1,TGTGCCAGCAGGATGGACAGGGTCAGGGGTGGCTACACCTTC,CASRMDRVRGGYTF
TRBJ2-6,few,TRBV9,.,TGTGCCAGCAGCACGGGACGGGCAAGCTCTGGGGCCAACGTCCTGACTTTC,CASSTGRASSGANVLTF
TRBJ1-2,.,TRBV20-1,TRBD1,TGCAGTGTTCAACTCGGAAAGACAGGGGTAGTGCTCTATGGCTACACCTTC,CSVQLGKTGVVLYGYTF
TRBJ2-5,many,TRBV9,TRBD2,TGTGCCAGCAGTGCCGGGACTAGCAAAGAGACCCAGTACTTC,CASSAGTSKETQYF
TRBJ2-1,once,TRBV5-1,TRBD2,TGCGCCAGCACTGGACTAGCGGGGGGTCGTCCCCTCTACAATGAGCAGTTCTTC,CASTGLAGGRPLYNEQFF
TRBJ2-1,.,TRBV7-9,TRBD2,TGTGCCAGCAGCCCCTGGACTAGCGGGGGGCCCTCCTACAATGAGCAGTTCTTC,CASSPWTSGGPSYNEQFF
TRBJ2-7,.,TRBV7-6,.,TGTGCCAGCAGCCACCCACCCCGGGGGATTTACGAGCAGTACTTC,CASSHPPRGIYEQYF
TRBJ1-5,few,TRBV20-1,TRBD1,TGCAGTGCTAGGCCGGGACAGGGGGCCAGTTACAATCAGCCCCAGCATTTT,CSARPGQGASYNQPQHF
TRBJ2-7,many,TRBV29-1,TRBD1,TGCAGCGTGATTCGGGACAGCTCCTACGAGCAGTACTTC,CSVIRDSSYEQYF
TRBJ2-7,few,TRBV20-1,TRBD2,TGCAGTGCTAGGGGACTAGCGGGGGGACAGAAATCCTACGAGCAGTACTTC,CSARGLAGGQKSYEQYF
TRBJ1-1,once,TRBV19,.,TGTGCCACCACCGAACGGGTGAACACTGAAGCTTTCTTT,CATTERVNTEAFF
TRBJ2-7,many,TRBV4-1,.,TGCGCCAGCAGCCAAGGTGGGACTCCACCTTACGAGCAGTACTTC,CASSQGGTPPYEQYF
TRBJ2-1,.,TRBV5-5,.,TGTGCCAGCAGCTTGGGACAAGCGGCCCCCTACAATGAGCAGTTCTTC,CASSLGQAAPYNEQFF
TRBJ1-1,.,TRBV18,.,TGTGCCAGCCCCCCTTATACCGGGGGCGAGATGAGCACTGAAGCTTTCTTT,CASPPYTGGEMSTEAFF
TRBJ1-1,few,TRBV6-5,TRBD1,TGTGCCAGCAGTTCCGCGGGGACAGGGGGCGTAGGCACTGAAGCTTTCTTT,CASSSAGTGGVGTEAFF
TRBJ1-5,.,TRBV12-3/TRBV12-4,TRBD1,TGTGCCAGCAGGCCGGGGACAGGGAGGAATCAGCCCCAGCATTTT,CASRPGTGRNQPQHF
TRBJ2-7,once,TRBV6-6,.,TGTGCCAGCAGCTGGGCCGGTGGTAACTCCTACGAGCAGTACTTC,CASSWAGGNSYEQYF
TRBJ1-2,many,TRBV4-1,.,TGCGCCAGCAGCCCACCCGACAGGCTTGACTATGGCTACACCTTC,CASSPPDRLDYGYTF
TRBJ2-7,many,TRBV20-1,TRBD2,TGCAGTGCTAGGTATCGCTCTAGCGGGGACTCCTACGAGCAGTACTTC,CSARYRSSGDSYEQYF
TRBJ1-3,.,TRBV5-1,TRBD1,TGCGCCAGCAGCTACGGGACAGGTCTGAGCTCTGGAAACACCATATATTTT,CASSYGTGLSSGNTIYF
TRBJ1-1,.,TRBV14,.,TGTGCCAGCAGCCAAGGTTGGAAAGGGAGTTGGACTGAAGCTTTCTTT,CASSQGWKGSWTEAFF
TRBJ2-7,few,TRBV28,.,TGTGCCAGCAGTCAATACAGGGTTGAGCAGTACTTC,CASSQYRVEQYF
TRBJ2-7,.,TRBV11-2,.,TGTGCCAGCAGGGGACCGAACTCCTACGAGCAGTACTTC,CASRGPNSYEQYF
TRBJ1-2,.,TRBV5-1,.,TGCGCCAGCTCAAACTCGGCGTCTCGAAACTACACCTTC,CASSNSASRNYTF
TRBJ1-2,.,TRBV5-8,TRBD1,TGTGCCAGCAGCCCCGGGGGGACAGCCCCCAGCTACACCTTC,CASSPGGTAPSYTF
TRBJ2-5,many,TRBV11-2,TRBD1,TGTGCCAGCAGCCTGGACAGGGCAGAGACCCAGTACTTC,CASSLDRAETQYF
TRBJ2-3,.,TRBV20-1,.,TGCAGTGCTCAGAACAGGGAAGGTACAGATACGCAGTATTTT,CSAQNREGTDTQYF
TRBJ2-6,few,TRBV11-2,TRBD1,TGTGCCAGCAGCTTTAGACGGACAGGGACCTCTTCCGGGGCCAACGTCCTGACTTTC,CASSFRRTGTSSGANVLTF
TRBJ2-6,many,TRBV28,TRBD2,TGTGCCAGCAGCGAACCCAGCGGGGGAGGCTCTGGGGCCAACGTCCTGACTTTC,CASSEPSGGGSGANVLTF
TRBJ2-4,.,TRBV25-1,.,TGTGCCAGCACCCCTTGGTGGGGGAAGGACAATGAGCAGTACTTC,CASTPWWGKDNEQYF
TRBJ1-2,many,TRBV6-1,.,TGTGCCAGCAGTGAAGAAAACTATGGCTACACCTTC,CASSEENYGYTF
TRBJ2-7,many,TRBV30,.,TGTGCCTGGAGTGAAGACGGCAGGGTCTACGAGCAGTACTTC,CAWSEDGRVYEQYF
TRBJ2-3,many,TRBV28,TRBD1,TGTGCCAGCACGGTCGCCCTTCGCCGGACAGGGGGCATCACAGATACGCAGTATTTT,CASTVALRRTGGITDTQYF